This T cell receptor (beta chain) was recovered during a study of PD-L1 blockade in urothelial cancer. Study details: In the patient group, most of the roughly 30 were males with bladder-origin urothelial cancer.

This clone appeared a single time. V lost 2 bases, J lost 9 bases, and 15 bases lay in between. The CDR3 loop spans 13 amino acids. The germline gives CDR1 SGDLS, CDR2 YYNGEE. Sequencing used immunoSEQ multiplex PCR; TCRdb keeps in-frame clones, though not all of them. The table includes around 41,000 clones, about four fifths detected once. Regarding time point: peripheral blood 6 weeks after treatment start. The sequenced sample was PBMCs, obtained around atezolizumab (anti-PD-L1) treatment. The receptor's source is a man in his 60s with urothelial cancer. This chain connects TRBV9 to TRBJ2-7; weak D call: TRBD1 (6 bases). The CDR3 bases are TGTGCCAGCAGCGTGGAGCTGGGGGCAGCGCAGTACTTC. As protein: CASSVELGAAQYF.